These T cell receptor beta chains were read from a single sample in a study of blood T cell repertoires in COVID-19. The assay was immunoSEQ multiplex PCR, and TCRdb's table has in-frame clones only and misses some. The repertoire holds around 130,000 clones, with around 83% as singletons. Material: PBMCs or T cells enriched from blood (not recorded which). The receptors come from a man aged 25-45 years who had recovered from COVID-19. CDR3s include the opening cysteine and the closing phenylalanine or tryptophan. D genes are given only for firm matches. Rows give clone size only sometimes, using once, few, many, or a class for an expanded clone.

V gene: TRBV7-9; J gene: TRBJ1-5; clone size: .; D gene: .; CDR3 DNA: TGTGCCAGCAGCCTACCAGGGTCTATCAATCAGCCCCAGCATTTT; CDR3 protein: CASSLPGSINQPQHF
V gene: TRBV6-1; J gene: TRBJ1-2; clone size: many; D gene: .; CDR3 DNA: TGTGCCAGCAGTGAAGCGCTTCGGGGAGGGGGACCTGGCTACACCTTC; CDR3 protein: CASSEALRGGGPGYTF
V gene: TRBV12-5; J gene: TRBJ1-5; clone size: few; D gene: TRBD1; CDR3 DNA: TGTGCTAGTGGTTCGGGACAGGCAAATCAGCCCCAGCATTTT; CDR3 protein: CASGSGQANQPQHF
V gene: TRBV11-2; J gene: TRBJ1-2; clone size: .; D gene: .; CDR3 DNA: TGTGCCAGCAGCCCCTGGGCAGAAGCTAACTATGGCTACACCTTC; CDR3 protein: CASSPWAEANYGYTF
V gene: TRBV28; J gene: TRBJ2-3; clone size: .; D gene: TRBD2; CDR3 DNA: TGTGCCAGCAGTCCCCGATCCGGGGGGTTTGCGCAGTATTTT; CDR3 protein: CASSPRSGGFAQYF
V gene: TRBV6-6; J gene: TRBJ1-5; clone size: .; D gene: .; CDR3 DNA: TGTGCCAGCACCTTGGACAGTACTAGCAATCAGCCCCAGCATTTT; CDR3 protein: CASTLDSTSNQPQHF
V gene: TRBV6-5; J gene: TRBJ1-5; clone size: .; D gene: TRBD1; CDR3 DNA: TGTGCCAGCAGTTACTCGGGACAGGGTAATCAGCCCCAGCATTTT; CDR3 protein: CASSYSGQGNQPQHF
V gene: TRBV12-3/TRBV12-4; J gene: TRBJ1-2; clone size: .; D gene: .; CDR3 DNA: TGTGCCAGCAGCCGAACAGGGAACTATGGCTACACCTTC; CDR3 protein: CASSRTGNYGYTF
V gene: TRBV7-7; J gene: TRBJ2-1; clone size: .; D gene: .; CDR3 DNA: TGTGCCAGCAGCGTGACGGGAGACTCGTACAATGAGCAGTTCTTC; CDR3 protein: CASSVTGDSYNEQFF
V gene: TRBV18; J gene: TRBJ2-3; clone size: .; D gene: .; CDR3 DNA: TGTGCCAGCTCACTACATCCCACTAGTGATCCGCAGTATTTT; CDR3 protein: CASSLHPTSDPQYF
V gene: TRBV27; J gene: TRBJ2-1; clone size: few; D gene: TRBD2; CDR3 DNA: TGTGCCAGCAGTCCCACACTTCTAGCGGGAGGGGTATACAATGAGCAGTTCTTC; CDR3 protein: CASSPTLLAGGVYNEQFF
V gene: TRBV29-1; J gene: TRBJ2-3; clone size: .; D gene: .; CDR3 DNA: TGCAGCGTTTCCGGGACAACCTTGAGGGATACGCAGTATTTT; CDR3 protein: CSVSGTTLRDTQYF
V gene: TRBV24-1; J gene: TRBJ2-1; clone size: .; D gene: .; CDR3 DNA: TGTGCCACCAGCAGGAGGGGAGTACACAATGAGCAGTTCTTC; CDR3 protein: CATSRRGVHNEQFF
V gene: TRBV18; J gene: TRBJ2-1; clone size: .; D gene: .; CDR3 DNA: TGTGCCAGCTCACCACCGGCGGACAATGAGCAGTTCTTC; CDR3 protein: CASSPPADNEQFF
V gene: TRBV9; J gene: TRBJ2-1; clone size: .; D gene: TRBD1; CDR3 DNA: TGTGCCAGCAGCGCCAGACAGGGGCCTAGCTCCTACAATGAGCAGTTCTTC; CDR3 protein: CASSARQGPSSYNEQFF
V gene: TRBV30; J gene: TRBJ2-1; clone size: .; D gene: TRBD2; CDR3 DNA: TGTGCCTGGGAAGCGGGAGTTTCCTACAATGAGCAGTTCTTC; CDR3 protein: CAWEAGVSYNEQFF
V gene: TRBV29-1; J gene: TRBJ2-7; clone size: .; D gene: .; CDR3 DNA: TGCAGCGTGATGGTGACAGATTCGAACGAGCAGTACTTC; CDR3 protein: CSVMVTDSNEQYF
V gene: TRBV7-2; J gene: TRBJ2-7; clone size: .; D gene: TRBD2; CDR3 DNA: TGTGCCAGCAGCTTTTGGACTAGCCCTTCCTACGAGCAGTACTTC; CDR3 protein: CASSFWTSPSYEQYF
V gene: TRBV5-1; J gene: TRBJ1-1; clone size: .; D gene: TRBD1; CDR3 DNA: TGCGCCAGCAGCTTGGGGGACAGGGGAATGAACACTGAAGCTTTCTTT; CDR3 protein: CASSLGDRGMNTEAFF
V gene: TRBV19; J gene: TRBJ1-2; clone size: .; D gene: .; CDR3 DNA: TGTGCCAGTAGGGGGCTGGAGGGCTACACCTTC; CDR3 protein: CASRGLEGYTF
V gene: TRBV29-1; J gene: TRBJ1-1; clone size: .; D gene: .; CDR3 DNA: TGCAGCGTCGCCGGGACACCGAACACTGAAGCTTTCTTT; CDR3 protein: CSVAGTPNTEAFF
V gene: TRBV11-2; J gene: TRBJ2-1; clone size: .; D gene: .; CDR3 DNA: TGTGCCAGCAATCCTAGTAGCTACGATGAGCAGTTCTTC; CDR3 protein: CASNPSSYDEQFF
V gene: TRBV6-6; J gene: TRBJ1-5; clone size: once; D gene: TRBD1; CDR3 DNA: TGTGCCAGCAGACAAGGAGGACAGGGGGGCAATCAGCCCCAGCATTTT; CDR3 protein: CASRQGGQGGNQPQHF
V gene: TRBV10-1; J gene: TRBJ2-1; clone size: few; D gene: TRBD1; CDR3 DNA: TGCGCCAGCAGTGGAGGGGGCTTCCACAATGAGCAGTTCTTC; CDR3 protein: CASSGGGFHNEQFF
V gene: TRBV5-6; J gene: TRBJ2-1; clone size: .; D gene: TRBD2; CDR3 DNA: TGTGCCAGCAGCTTGGGACTAGCGGGAGTCGGCTACAATGAGCAGTTCTTC; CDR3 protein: CASSLGLAGVGYNEQFF
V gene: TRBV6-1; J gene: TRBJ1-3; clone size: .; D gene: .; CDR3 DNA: TGTGCCAGCAGTGAAGCAGGGTCAGGGAGAAACACCATATATTTT; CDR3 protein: CASSEAGSGRNTIYF
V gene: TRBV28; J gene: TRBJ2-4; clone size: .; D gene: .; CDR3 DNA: TGTGCCAGCAGTTCGTCACTAATTCAGTACTTC; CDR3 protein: CASSSSLIQYF
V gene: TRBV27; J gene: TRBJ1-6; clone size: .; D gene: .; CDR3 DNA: TGTGCCAGCAGTTTACGGTTAGGGGGTAATTCACCCCTCCACTTT; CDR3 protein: CASSLRLGGNSPLHF
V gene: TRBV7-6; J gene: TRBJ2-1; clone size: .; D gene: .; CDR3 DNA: TGTGCCAGCAGCTACACGAGGGATGAGCAGTTCTTC; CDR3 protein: CASSYTRDEQFF
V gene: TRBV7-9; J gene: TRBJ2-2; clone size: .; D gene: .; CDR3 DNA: TGTGCCGGAAAAACGTGGGGCGGCCGTGGCACCGGGGAGCTGTTTTTT; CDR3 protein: CAGKTWGGRGTGELFF
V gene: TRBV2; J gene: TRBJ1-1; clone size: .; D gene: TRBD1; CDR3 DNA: TGTGCCAGCAGTGGTTATGGGACAGGGAGCACTGAAGCTTTCTTT; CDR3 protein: CASSGYGTGSTEAFF
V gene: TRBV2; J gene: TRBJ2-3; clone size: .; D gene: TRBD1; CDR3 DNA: TGTGCCAGCAGTATAGGTCCGACAGGGGAAAAGTATTTT; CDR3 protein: CASSIGPTGEKYF
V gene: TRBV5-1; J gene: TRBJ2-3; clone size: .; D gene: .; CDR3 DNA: TGCGCCAGCAGGGAGGGGCCTAGCACAGATACGCAGTATTTT; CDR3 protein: CASREGPSTDTQYF
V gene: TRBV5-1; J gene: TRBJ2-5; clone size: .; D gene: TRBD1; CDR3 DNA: TGCGCCAGCAGCTCCGGGACAGTCCAAGAGACCCAGTACTTC; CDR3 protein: CASSSGTVQETQYF
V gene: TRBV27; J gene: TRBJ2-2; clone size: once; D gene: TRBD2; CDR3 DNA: TGTGCCAGCAGGTTAGGGCTAGCGGGCACCGGGGAGCTGTTTTTT; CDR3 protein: CASRLGLAGTGELFF
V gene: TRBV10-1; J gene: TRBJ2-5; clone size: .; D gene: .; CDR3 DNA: TGCGCCAGCAGTGAGTCTCCAGGGCAAGAGACCCAGTACTTC; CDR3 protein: CASSESPGQETQYF
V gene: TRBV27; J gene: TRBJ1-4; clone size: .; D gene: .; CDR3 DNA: TGTGCCAGCAGTTCGGACAGCCCACTAACAACTAATGAAAAACTGTTTTTT; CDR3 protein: CASSSDSPLTTNEKLFF
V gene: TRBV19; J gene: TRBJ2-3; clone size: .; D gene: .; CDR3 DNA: TGTGCCACCTCCCTGTTCAGACAGGACCAGCTTGGCACAGATACGCAGTATTTT; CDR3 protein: CATSLFRQDQLGTDTQYF
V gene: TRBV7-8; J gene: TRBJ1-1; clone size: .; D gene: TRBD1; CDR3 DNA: TGTGCCAGCAGCTTAGTAGACAGGGCGAACACTGAAGCTTTCTTT; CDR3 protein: CASSLVDRANTEAFF
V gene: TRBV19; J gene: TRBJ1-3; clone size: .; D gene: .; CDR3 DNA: TGTGCCAGTAGTATGGGGCAGGCTGGAAACACCATATATTTT; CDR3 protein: CASSMGQAGNTIYF
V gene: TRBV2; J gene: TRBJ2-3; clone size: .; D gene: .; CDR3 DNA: TGTGCCAGCATGAGAGAAAGACTTCACACAGATACGCAGTATTTT; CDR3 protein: CASMRERLHTDTQYF
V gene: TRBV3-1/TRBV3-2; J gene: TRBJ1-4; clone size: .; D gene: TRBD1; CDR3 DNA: TGTGCCAGCAGCCCCCGGGACAGGGCTAGGGAAAAACTGTTTTTT; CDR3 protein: CASSPRDRAREKLFF
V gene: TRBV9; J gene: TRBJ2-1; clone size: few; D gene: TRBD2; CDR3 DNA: TGTGCCAGCAGCCCTGGGACTAGCGGGAGAAGTGTGCAGTTCTTC; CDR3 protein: CASSPGTSGRSVQFF
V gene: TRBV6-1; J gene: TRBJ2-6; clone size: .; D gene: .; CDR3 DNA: TGTGCCAGCAGTGCTGGTCAGGGTGGTGGGGCCAACGTCCTGACTTTC; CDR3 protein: CASSAGQGGGANVLTF
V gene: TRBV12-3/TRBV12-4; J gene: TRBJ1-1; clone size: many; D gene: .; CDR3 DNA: TGTGCCAGCAAGGATAGCGGGAACACTGAAGCTTTCTTT; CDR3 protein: CASKDSGNTEAFF
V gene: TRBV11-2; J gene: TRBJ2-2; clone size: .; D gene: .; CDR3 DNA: TGTGCCAGCACCGTTCCCTTGGGGGGAACCGGGGAGCTGTTTTTT; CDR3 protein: CASTVPLGGTGELFF
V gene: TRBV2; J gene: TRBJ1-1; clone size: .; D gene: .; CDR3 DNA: TGTGCCAGCAGTGTGACAGGCAATCTGAACACTGAAGCTTTCTTT; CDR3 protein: CASSVTGNLNTEAFF
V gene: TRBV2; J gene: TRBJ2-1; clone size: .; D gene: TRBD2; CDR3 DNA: TGTGCCAGCAGTCTTGGACTAGCGGGAGTTGGTGAGCAGTTCTTC; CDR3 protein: CASSLGLAGVGEQFF
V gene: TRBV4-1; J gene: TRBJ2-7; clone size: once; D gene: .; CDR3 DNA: TGCGCCAGCAGCACCCAAGGACGGGGTTTCTACGAGCAGTACTTC; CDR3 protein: CASSTQGRGFYEQYF
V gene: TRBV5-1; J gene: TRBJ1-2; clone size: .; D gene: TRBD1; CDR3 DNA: TGCGCCAGCAGCCAAGGACAGGGCGGTGGCTATGGCTACACCTTC; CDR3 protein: CASSQGQGGGYGYTF
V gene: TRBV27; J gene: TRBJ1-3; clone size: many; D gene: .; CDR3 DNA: TGTGCCAGCAGTTCGGAGGGGTCAACTGGAAACACCATATATTTT; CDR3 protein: CASSSEGSTGNTIYF
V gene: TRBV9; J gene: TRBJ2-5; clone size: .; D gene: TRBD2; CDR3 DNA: TGTGCCAGCAGCGTTAGCGGGAGGAGGGGGCTATTACAAGAGACCCAGTACTTC; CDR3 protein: CASSVSGRRGLLQETQYF